The present T cell receptor beta chain was sequenced within a study of T cells after yellow fever vaccination. TCRdb used MiXCR to reprocess the 5' RACE reads, holding one entry per CDR3 protein. The data contain tens of thousands of distinct CDR3 sequences, more than 5.5% of them singletons. Study-level points and caveats: Most clones from primary vaccination were detected again post-booster (about 95% CD4, 88% CD8).

Regarding this clonotype: What it recognizes is unknown.

This TCR derives from a young man who received the YFV17D yellow fever vaccine. Material: CD8+ T cells sorted from PBMCs, obtained on the day of the first yellow fever vaccination.

The CDR3: CASSPRTGVDQETQYF. The CDR3 DNA follows: TGTGCCAGCAGCCCGAGGACAGGGGTGGACCAAGAGACCCAGTACTTC. The chain recombines TRBV7-9 with TRBJ2-5; 9 bases agree with TRBD1. Germline loops: CDR1 SEHNR, CDR2 FQNEAQ (reference sequence). The CDR3 runs to 16 residues. V gave up 5 bases and J gave up 0 bases; unmatched junction bases: 7. The full variable domain, its missing parts supplied by reference TRBV7-9 and TRBJ2-5, is DTGVSQNPRHKITKRGQNVTFRCDPISEHNRLYWYRQTLGQGPEFLTYFQNEAQLEKSRLLSDRFSAERPKGSFSTLEIQRTEQGDSAMYLCASSPRTGVDQETQYFGPGTRLLVL.